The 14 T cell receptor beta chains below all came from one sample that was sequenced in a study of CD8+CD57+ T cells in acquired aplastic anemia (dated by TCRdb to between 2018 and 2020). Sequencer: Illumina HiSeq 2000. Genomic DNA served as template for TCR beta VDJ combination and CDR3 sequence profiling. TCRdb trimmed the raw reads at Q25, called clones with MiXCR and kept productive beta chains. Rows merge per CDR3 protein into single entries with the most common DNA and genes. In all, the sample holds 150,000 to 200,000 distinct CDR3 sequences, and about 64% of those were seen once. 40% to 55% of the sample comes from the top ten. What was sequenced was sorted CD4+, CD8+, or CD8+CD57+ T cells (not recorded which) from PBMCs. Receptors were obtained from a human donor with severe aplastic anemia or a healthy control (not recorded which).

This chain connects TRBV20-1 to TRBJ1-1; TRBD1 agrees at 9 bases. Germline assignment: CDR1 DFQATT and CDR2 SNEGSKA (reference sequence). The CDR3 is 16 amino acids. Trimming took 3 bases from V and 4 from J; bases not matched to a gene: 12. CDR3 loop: CSARANRGRMSTEAFF. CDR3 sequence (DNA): TGCAGTGCTAGGGCAAACAGGGGGCGCATGAGCACTGAAGCTTTCTTT.

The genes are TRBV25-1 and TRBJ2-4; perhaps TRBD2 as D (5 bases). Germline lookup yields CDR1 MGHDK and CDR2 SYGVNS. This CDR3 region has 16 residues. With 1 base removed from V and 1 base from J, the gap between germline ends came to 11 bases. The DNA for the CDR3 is TGTGCCAGCAGTGAATCGGGGAATAGGGCCAAAAACATTCAGTACTTC. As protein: CASSESGNRAKNIQYF.

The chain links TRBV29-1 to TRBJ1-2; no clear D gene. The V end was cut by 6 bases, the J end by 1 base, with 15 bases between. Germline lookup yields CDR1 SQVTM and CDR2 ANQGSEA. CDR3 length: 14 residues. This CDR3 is CSVSHLLVNYGYTF. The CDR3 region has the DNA TGCAGCGTCTCCCATCTCCTGGTTAACTATGGCTACACCTTC.

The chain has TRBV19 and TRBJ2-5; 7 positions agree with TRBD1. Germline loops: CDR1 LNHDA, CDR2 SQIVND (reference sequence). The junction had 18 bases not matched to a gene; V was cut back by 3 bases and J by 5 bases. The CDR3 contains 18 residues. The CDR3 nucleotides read TGTGCCAGTAGTATGCGATCCGGGACAGTGGAAGGAGGTGAGACCCAGTACTTC. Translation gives CASSMRSGTVEGGETQYF.

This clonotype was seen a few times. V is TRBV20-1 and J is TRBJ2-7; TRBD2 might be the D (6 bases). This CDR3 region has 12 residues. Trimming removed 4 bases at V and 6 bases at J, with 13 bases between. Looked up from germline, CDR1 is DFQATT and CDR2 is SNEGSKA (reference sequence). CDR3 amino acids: CSAIRGLSEQYF. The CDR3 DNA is TGCAGTGCTATCAGAGGACTAAGCGAGCAGTACTTC.

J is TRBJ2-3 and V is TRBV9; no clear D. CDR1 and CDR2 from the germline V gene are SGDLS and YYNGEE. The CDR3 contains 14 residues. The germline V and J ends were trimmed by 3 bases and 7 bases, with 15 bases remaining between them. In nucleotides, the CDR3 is TGTGCCAGCAGCGCCTTCATCGGGCAAAATACGCAGTATTTT. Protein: CASSAFIGQNTQYF.

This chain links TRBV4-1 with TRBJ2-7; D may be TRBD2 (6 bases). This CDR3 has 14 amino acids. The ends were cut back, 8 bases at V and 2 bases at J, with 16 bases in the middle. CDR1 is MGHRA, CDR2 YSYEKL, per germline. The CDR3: CASGRSSEAYEQYF. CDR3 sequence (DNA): TGCGCCAGCGGGAGATCTAGCGAGGCCTACGAGCAGTACTTC.

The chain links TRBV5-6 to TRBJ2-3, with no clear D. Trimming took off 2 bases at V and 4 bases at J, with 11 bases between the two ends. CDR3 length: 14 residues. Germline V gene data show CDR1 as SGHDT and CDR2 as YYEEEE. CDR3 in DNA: TGTGCCAGCAGCTTCTGGCTCTCGGCAGATACGCAGTATTTT. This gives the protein CASSFWLSADTQYF.

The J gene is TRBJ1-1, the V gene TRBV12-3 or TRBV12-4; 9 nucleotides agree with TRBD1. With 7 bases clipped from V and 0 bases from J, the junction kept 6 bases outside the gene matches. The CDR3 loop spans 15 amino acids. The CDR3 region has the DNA TGTGCCAGCAAAGGGACAGGGTGGGTGAACACTGAAGCTTTCTTT. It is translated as CASKGTGWVNTEAFF.

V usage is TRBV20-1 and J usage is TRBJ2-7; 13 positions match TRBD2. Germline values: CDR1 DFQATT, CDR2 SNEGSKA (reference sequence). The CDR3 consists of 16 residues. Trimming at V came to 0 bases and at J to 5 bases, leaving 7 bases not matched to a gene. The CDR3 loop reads CSARDWGLAGSNEQYF. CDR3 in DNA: TGCAGTGCTAGAGATTGGGGACTAGCGGGATCCAACGAGCAGTACTTC.

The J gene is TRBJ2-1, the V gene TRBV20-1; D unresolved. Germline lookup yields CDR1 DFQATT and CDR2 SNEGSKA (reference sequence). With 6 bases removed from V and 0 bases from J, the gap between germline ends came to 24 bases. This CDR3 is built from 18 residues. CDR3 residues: CSAPGHTGPISSYNEQFF. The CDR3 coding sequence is TGCAGTGCCCCCGGCCATACGGGTCCAATCAGCTCCTACAATGAGCAGTTCTTC.

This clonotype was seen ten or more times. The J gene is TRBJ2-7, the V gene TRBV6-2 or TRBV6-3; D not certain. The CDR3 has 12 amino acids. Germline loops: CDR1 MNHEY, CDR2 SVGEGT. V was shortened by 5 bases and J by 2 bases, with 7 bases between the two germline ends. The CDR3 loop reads CASSMPAYEQYF. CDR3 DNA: TGTGCCAGCAGTATGCCGGCCTACGAGCAGTACTTC.

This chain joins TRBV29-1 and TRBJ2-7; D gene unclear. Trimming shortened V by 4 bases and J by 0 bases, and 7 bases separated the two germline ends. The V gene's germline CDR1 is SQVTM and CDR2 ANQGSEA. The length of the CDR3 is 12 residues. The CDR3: CSVGETSYEQYF. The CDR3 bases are TGCAGCGTTGGGGAAACCTCCTACGAGCAGTACTTC.

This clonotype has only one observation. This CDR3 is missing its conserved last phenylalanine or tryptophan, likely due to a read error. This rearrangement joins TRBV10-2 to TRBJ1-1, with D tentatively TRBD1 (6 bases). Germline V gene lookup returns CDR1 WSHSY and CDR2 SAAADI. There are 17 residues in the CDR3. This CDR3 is CASSESNRVLINTEAFL. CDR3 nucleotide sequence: TGCGCTAGCAGTGAGTCGAACAGGGTCTTAATCAACACTGAAGCTTTCCTT.